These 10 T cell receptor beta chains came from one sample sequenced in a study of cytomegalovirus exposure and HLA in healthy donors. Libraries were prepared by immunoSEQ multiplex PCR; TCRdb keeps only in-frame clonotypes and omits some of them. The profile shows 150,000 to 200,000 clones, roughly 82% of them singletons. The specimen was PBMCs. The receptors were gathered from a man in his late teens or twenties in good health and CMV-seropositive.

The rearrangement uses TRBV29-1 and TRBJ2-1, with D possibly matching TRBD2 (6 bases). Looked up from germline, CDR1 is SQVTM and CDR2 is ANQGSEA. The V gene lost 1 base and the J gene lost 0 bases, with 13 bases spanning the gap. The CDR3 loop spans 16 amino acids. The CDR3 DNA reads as TGCAGCGTTGAAGCTCGGGGGAAGAGCTCCTACAATGAGCAGTTCTTC. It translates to CSVEARGKSSYNEQFF.

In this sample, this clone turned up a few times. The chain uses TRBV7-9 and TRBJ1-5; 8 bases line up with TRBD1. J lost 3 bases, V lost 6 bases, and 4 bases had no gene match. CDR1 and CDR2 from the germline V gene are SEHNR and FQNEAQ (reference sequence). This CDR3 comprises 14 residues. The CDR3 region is CASSQDRDNQPQHF. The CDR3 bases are TGTGCCAGCAGTCAGGACAGGGACAATCAGCCCCAGCATTTT. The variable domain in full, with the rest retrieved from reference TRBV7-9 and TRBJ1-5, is DTGVSQNPRHKITKRGQNVTFRCDPISEHNRLYWYRQTLGQGPEFLTYFQNEAQLEKSRLLSDRFSAERPKGSFSTLEIQRTEQGDSAMYLCASSQDRDNQPQHFGDGTRLSIL.

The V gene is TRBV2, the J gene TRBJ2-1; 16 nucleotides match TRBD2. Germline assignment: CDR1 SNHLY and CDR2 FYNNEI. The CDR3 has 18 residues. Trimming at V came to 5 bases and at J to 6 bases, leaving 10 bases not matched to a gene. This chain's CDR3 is CASSPGTSGRATPNEQFF. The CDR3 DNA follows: TGTGCCAGCAGTCCCGGGACTAGCGGGAGGGCCACCCCCAATGAGCAGTTCTTC.

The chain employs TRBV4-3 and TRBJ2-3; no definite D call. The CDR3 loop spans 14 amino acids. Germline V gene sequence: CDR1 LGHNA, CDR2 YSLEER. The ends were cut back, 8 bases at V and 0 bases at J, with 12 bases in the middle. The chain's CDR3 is CASGLTSSTDTQYF. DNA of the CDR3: TGCGCCAGCGGGCTAACATCTAGCACAGATACGCAGTATTTT.

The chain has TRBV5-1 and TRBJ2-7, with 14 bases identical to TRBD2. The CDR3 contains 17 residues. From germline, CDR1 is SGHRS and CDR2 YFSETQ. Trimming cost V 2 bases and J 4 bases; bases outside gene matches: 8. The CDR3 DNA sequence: TGCGCCAGCAGCTTTGCCGGGACTAGCGGGAGACAATACGAGCAGTACTTC. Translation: CASSFAGTSGRQYEQYF.

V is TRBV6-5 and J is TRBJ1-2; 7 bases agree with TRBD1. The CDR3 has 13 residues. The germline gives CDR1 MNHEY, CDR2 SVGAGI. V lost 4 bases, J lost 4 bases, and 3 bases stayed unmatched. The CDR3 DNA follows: TGTGCCAGCAGTTCCGGGACAGTCTATGGCTACACCTTC. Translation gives CASSSGTVYGYTF.

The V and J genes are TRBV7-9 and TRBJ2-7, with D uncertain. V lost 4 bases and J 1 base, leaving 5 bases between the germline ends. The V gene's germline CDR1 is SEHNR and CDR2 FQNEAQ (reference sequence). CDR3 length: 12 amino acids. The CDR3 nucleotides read TGTGCCAGCAGCTCACTTTCCTACGAGCAGTACTTC. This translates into CASSSLSYEQYF. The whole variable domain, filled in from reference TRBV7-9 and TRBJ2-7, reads DTGVSQNPRHKITKRGQNVTFRCDPISEHNRLYWYRQTLGQGPEFLTYFQNEAQLEKSRLLSDRFSAERPKGSFSTLEIQRTEQGDSAMYLCASSSLSYEQYFGPGTRLTVT.

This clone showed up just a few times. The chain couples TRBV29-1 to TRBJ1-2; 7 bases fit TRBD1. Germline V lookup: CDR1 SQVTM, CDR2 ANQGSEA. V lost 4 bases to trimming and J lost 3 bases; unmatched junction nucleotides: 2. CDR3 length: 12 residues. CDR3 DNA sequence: TGCAGCGTTGGCGGGACAGACTATGGCTACACCTTC. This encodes CSVGGTDYGYTF.

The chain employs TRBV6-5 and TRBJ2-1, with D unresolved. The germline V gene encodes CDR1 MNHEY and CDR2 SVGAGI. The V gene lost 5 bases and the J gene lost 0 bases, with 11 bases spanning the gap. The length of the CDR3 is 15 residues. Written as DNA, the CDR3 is TGTGCCAGCAGTCTACTGCCAAGCTCCTACAATGAGCAGTTCTTC. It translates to CASSLLPSSYNEQFF.

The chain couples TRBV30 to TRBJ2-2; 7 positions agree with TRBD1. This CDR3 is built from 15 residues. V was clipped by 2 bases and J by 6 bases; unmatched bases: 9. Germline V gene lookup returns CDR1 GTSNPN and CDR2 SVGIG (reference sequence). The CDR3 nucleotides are TGTGCCTGGAGTCTAGACAGGGTTGTGGCCGGGGAGCTGTTTTTT. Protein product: CAWSLDRVVAGELFF. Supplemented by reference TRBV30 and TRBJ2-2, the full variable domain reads SQTIHQWPATLVQPVGSPLSLECTVEGTSNPNLYWYRQAAGRGLQLLFYSVGIGQISSEVPQNLSASRPQDRQFILSSKKLLLSDSGFYLCAWSLDRVVAGELFFGEGSRLTVL.